This T cell receptor (beta chain) was captured by sequencing in a study of type 1 regulatory T cells. Across the whole study: T-allo10 is an in vitro-generated, Tr1-enriched CD4 T cell product specific for alloantigen.

This clonotype has a single count. Its matching antigen is unknown. The CDR3 runs 16 residues. Trimming cost V 4 bases and J 0 bases, with 13 bases left between them. The V gene's germline CDR1 is LGHDT and CDR2 YNNKEL (reference sequence). Study-level points and caveats: Compared with non-type 1 regulatory T cells, type 1 regulatory T cells showed a more restricted TCR repertoire.

Each CDR3 protein gets one entry after TCRdb re-called the reads with MiXCR. Of tens of thousands of distinct CDR3 sequences listed, over 50% are singletons. This TCR came from a human donor in good health. The J gene is TRBJ2-4, the V gene TRBV3-1; D not resolved. The sequenced sample consisted of cultured non-Tr1 T cells, either the whole culture or a sorted T cell fraction (not recorded which). DNA for the CDR3: TGTGCCAGCAGCCTAGACGGAAATCTAGCCAAAAACATTCAGTACTTC. It codes for CASSLDGNLAKNIQYF.